Below, one TCR beta chain is given with its context. The antigen remains unidentified. This sample is part of a study of cytomegalovirus exposure and HLA in healthy donors. Study-level findings and limits: Investigators reported around 150 TCR beta chains as tied to cytomegalovirus.

Measured with immunoSEQ multiplex PCR; TCRdb has only the in-frame clones, and not every one. The sample has 90,000 to 150,000 clones, roughly 83% seen once. The validation cohort, a group of more than 95 subjects, included the donors and was separate from the approximately 700-subject first cohort. Sequenced: PBMCs. The sequence came from a young man in good health and CMV-seronegative.

The CDR3 DNA reads TGTGCCAGCAGCTTAGAACAGGTTAGCAATCAGCCCCAGCATTTT. Its protein is CASSLEQVSNQPQHF. The J gene is TRBJ1-5, the V gene TRBV7-2, with D perhaps matching TRBD1 (5 bases). This CDR3 is 15 amino acids long. V was trimmed by 1 base and J by 0 bases, leaving 7 bases between them. Germline values: CDR1 SGHTA, CDR2 FQGNSA.